This record concerns one T cell receptor beta chain sequence. PCR primers comprised 60 Vbeta and 13 Jbeta primers. The protocol was immunoSEQ multiplex PCR, while the TCRdb copy is restricted to in-frame clones and leaves out a portion. Of about 110,000 clones in the sample, 60% to 85% were seen once. Trimming took off 1 base at V and 1 base at J, with 10 bases between the two ends. This CDR3 comprises 15 residues. Germline-derived CDR1 and CDR2 are MGHDK and SYGVNS. This entry is derived from a study of cytomegalovirus exposure and HLA in healthy donors. The sample was PBMCs. This sequence was found in a young woman in good health and CMV-seronegative. The gene calls are TRBV25-1 and TRBJ1-1, with D possibly being TRBD1 (5 bases). CDR3 region: CASSESGGRNTEAFF. CDR3 nucleotide sequence: TGTGCCAGCAGTGAATCGGGGGGACGGAACACTGAAGCTTTCTTT.